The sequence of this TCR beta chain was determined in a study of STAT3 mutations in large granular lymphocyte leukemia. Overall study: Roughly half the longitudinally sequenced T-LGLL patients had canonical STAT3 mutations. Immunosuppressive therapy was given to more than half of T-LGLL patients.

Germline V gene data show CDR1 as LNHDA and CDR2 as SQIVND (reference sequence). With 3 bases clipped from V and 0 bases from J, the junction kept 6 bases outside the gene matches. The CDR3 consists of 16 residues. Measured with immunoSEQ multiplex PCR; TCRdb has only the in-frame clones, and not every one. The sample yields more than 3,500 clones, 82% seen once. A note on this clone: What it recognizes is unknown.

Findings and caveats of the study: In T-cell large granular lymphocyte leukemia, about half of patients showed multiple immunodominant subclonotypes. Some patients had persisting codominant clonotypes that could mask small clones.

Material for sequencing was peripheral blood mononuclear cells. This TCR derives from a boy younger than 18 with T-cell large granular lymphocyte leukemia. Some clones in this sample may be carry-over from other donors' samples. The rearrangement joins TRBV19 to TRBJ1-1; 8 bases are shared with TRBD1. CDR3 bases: TGTGCCAGTAGTATGTCTACAGGGGGTATGAACACTGAAGCTTTCTTT. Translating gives CASSMSTGGMNTEAFF.